This TCR beta chain was observed in a study of T-cell memory formation after mild COVID-19. TCR alpha and TCR beta cDNA libraries carrying sample barcodes and UMIs were produced by 5'RACE using constant-segment primers. In TCRdb, the 5' RACE reads were re-called with MiXCR into one record per CDR3 protein. The sample comprises fewer than 700,000 distinct CDR3 sequences, less than 25% of which are singletons, and roughly 9.1% rests with the top ten. This clonotype was detected ten times or more. The antigen is undetermined. Notes on the study in general: Researchers report contracting CD4+ clones mostly in CM and EM, with CD8+ clones in EMRA. Within pre-infection memory, some responding clones were found, suggesting cross-reactive memory joined.

This CDR3 region has 17 residues. The germline V gene has CDR1 DFQATT and CDR2 SNEGSKA (reference sequence). V dropped 2 bases and J dropped 3; count of bases not matched to a gene: 7. The chain recombines TRBV20-1 with TRBJ2-1, with 13 positions matching TRBD2. This sequence was found in an adult woman who had mild COVID-19 (a few samples of this study predate the infection). Cell type and time point are not known. Sequencing was done on a sample of PBMCs or a T cell subset sorted from them (not recorded which). The CDR3 protein is CSARKRTSGGLYNEQFF. CDR3 in DNA: TGCAGTGCTAGAAAAAGGACTAGCGGGGGACTCTACAATGAGCAGTTCTTC.